These T cell receptor beta chains were read from a single sample in a study of cytomegalovirus exposure and HLA in healthy donors. TCRdb's table, derived via immunoSEQ multiplex PCR, lists solely in-frame clones and lacks some. This sample carries some 110,000 clones, roughly 81% of them seen once, and the ten largest clones take 0.85% to 1.4%. The sample was PBMCs. All receptors come from a woman aged 25 to 45 in good health and CMV-seronegative. The CDR3 runs from the conserved cysteine through the conserved F or W. D genes are given only for firm matches. Size is stated for part of the rows, as once, few or many counts, or as a class when the clone is expanded.

J | length | size | V | D | CDR3 | DNA
TRBJ2-6 | 15 | NA | TRBV11-2 | NA | CASSADRPGANVLTF | TGTGCCAGCAGCGCCGACAGGCCTGGGGCCAACGTCCTGACTTTC
TRBJ1-5 | 13 | few | TRBV6-1 | NA | CASTGQYNQPQHF | TGTGCCAGCACTGGACAGTACAATCAGCCCCAGCATTTT
TRBJ2-2 | 13 | NA | TRBV7-3 | TRBD1 | CASSSTGSRELFF | TGTGCCAGCAGTTCGACAGGGTCCAGGGAGCTGTTTTTT
TRBJ1-5 | 15 | NA | TRBV7-8 | TRBD1 | CASSLATGNNQPQHF | TGTGCCAGCAGCTTAGCGACAGGGAACAATCAGCCCCAGCATTTT
TRBJ2-2 | 15 | NA | TRBV4-1 | TRBD1 | CASSLTGYRTGELFF | TGCGCCAGCAGCCTGACAGGGTACCGCACCGGGGAGCTGTTTTTT
TRBJ1-1 | 18 | NA | TRBV30 | TRBD1 | CAWSPRRQGGSGYTEAFF | TGTGCCTGGAGTCCCAGAAGGCAGGGGGGATCGGGTTACACTGAAGCTTTCTTT
TRBJ1-2 | 17 | NA | TRBV7-9 | TRBD1 | CASSSLGQGAGNYGYTF | TGTGCCAGCAGCTCCTTGGGACAGGGGGCGGGCAACTATGGCTACACCTTC
TRBJ2-1 | 14 | NA | TRBV9 | NA | CASSVAGTTNEQFF | TGTGCCAGCAGCGTAGCGGGTACTACCAATGAGCAGTTCTTC
TRBJ2-3 | 17 | NA | TRBV4-1 | TRBD2 | CASSLGLAWGDTDTQYF | TGCGCCAGCAGCCTCGGACTAGCGTGGGGAGACACAGATACGCAGTATTTT
TRBJ1-5 | 14 | NA | TRBV18 | NA | CASSPANPDQPQHF | TGTGCCAGCTCACCCGCGAACCCCGATCAGCCCCAGCATTTT
TRBJ1-4 | 16 | NA | TRBV27 | TRBD1 | CASSPRGQGGSEKLFF | TGTGCCAGCAGTCCCCGAGGACAGGGGGGGAGTGAAAAACTGTTTTTT
TRBJ2-7 | 17 | NA | TRBV6-1 | NA | CASSEPLLALALYEQYF | TGTGCCAGCAGTGAGCCCCTCCTAGCGTTAGCTCTCTACGAGCAGTACTTC
TRBJ2-5 | 14 | NA | TRBV5-4 | TRBD1 | CASSSGTVQETQYF | TGTGCCAGCAGCTCCGGGACAGTGCAAGAGACCCAGTACTTC
TRBJ1-3 | 13 | NA | TRBV5-1 | NA | CASSFNGENTIYF | TGCGCCAGCAGCTTCAACGGGGAAAACACCATATATTTT
TRBJ1-1 | 13 | NA | TRBV30 | NA | CAWNLGVNTEAFF | TGTGCCTGGAACTTAGGAGTGAACACTGAAGCTTTCTTT
TRBJ1-5 | 15 | NA | TRBV19 | TRBD1 | CASHGRGQGVQPQHF | TGTGCCAGTCATGGGAGGGGACAGGGGGTACAGCCCCAGCATTTT
TRBJ2-7 | 14 | NA | TRBV25-1 | TRBD1 | CASMGTGGLNEQYF | TGTGCCAGCATGGGTACAGGGGGCCTTAACGAGCAGTACTTC
TRBJ2-1 | 14 | NA | TRBV10-3 | TRBD2 | CAISGLAGTGEQFF | TGTGCCATCAGCGGACTAGCGGGAACCGGTGAGCAGTTCTTC
TRBJ2-3 | 15 | NA | TRBV11-3 | NA | CASSLPLARADTQYF | TGTGCCAGCAGCTTACCTCTAGCACGGGCAGATACGCAGTATTTT
TRBJ1-1 | 13 | NA | TRBV7-9 | TRBD1 | CSSSLGAGGEAFF | TGTTCCAGCAGCTTAGGGGCAGGGGGTGAAGCTTTCTTT
TRBJ2-1 | 13 | NA | TRBV18 | TRBD1 | CASSRTGENEQFF | TGTGCCAGCTCTCGGACAGGGGAGAATGAGCAGTTCTTC
TRBJ1-5 | 13 | NA | TRBV6-6 | TRBD1 | CASRGQGNQPQHF | TGTGCCAGCAGAGGACAGGGGAATCAGCCCCAGCATTTT
TRBJ1-3 | 15 | NA | TRBV6-1 | NA | CASSEVRGVRNTIYF | TGTGCCAGCAGTGAGGTCCGGGGAGTTAGAAACACCATATATTTT
TRBJ1-2 | 16 | NA | TRBV7-6 | NA | CASSFYPGPTPGDYTF | TGTGCCAGCAGCTTCTACCCCGGCCCCACTCCAGGTGACTACACCTTC
TRBJ2-3 | 14 | once | TRBV27 | TRBD1 | CASSWDSSTDTQYF | TGTGCCAGCAGTTGGGACAGCAGCACAGATACGCAGTATTTT